Listed below are T cell receptor beta chains from one sample, sequenced in a study of T cell responses to AZD1222 COVID-19 vaccine. Measured with immunoSEQ multiplex PCR; TCRdb has only the in-frame clones, and not every one. The table lists approximately 67,000 clones, roughly 90% of them singletons. The material sequenced was peripheral blood, taken on day 0 of AZD1222 vaccination. The receptors derive from an adult in good health. CDR3s include the opening cysteine and the closing phenylalanine or tryptophan. A D gene is named only where the DNA matches it firmly. Some rows have no size entry. The others give once, few or many, or a class for an expanded clone.

size: -
D: TRBD1
J: TRBJ1-1
V: TRBV28
DNA: TGTGCCAGCAGTTTATGGACCAGGGGGCTATACCAGGACACTGAAGCTTTCTTT
CDR3: CASSLWTRGLYQDTEAFF

size: -
D: TRBD1
J: TRBJ2-5
V: TRBV5-5
DNA: TGTGCCAGCAGCACCCAGACAGGGTCGGAGACCCAGTACTTC
CDR3: CASSTQTGSETQYF

size: -
D: TRBD2
J: TRBJ2-3
V: TRBV12-5
DNA: TGTGCTAGTGGTTCCGCCGGGACTAGCGGGAATCCGGATACGCAGTATTTT
CDR3: CASGSAGTSGNPDTQYF

size: -
D: TRBD2
J: TRBJ2-2
V: TRBV27
DNA: TGTGCCAGCAGACCGTGGACTAGCGGGGGGAACACCGGGGAGCTGTTTTTT
CDR3: CASRPWTSGGNTGELFF

size: -
D: TRBD1
J: TRBJ2-5
V: TRBV5-4
DNA: TGTGCCAGCAACGCAGGGGGCGGCATGGAGACCCAGTACTTC
CDR3: CASNAGGGMETQYF

size: -
D: -
J: TRBJ1-5
V: TRBV7-8
DNA: TGTGCCAGCAGCTTAGCGGGGGTATCAAATCAGCCCCAGCATTTT
CDR3: CASSLAGVSNQPQHF

size: -
D: -
J: TRBJ2-5
V: TRBV30
DNA: TGTGCCTGGAGTGTAACCAGGAAAGAGACCCAGTACTTC
CDR3: CAWSVTRKETQYF

size: -
D: -
J: TRBJ1-4
V: TRBV28
DNA: TGTGCCAGCCTCGGTGAAAAACTGTTTTTT
CDR3: CASLGEKLFF

size: -
D: -
J: TRBJ1-1
V: TRBV19
DNA: TGTGCCAGTAGTGATCCGGGAAACACTAAAATGAACACTGAAGCTTTCTTT
CDR3: CASSDPGNTKMNTEAFF

size: -
D: TRBD1
J: TRBJ1-1
V: TRBV19
DNA: TGTGCCAGTAGTAGACAGGGGTTAAACACTGAAGCTTTCTTT
CDR3: CASSRQGLNTEAFF

size: -
D: TRBD1
J: TRBJ1-5
V: TRBV18
DNA: TGTGCCAGCTCACCGGAAGGGGGCAGTCAGCCCCAGCATTTT
CDR3: CASSPEGGSQPQHF

size: -
D: TRBD1
J: TRBJ1-1
V: TRBV7-2
DNA: TGTGCCAGCAGCTTAGGAGGACAGGGGCAAGCTTTCTTT
CDR3: CASSLGGQGQAFF

size: -
D: -
J: TRBJ1-6
V: TRBV5-1
DNA: TGCGCCAGCAGCTACACGGGGAGCTCCTATAATTCACCCCTCCACTTT
CDR3: CASSYTGSSYNSPLHF

size: -
D: -
J: TRBJ1-4
V: TRBV28
DNA: TGTGCCAGCAGTGGGGGCGCGGGCATCGAAAAACTGTTTTTT
CDR3: CASSGGAGIEKLFF

size: -
D: TRBD2
J: TRBJ2-3
V: TRBV5-4
DNA: TGTGCCAGCAGCTCGGGACTAGCGGGGGGGAGCACGGATACGCAGTATTTT
CDR3: CASSSGLAGGSTDTQYF

size: -
D: -
J: TRBJ1-2
V: TRBV18
DNA: TGTGCCAGCTCACCAGGGACCGGGGGGTATGGCTACACCTTC
CDR3: CASSPGTGGYGYTF

size: -
D: -
J: TRBJ1-4
V: TRBV7-9
DNA: TGTGCCAGCAGCTTAGGATCCGGGACTCAAAATGAAAAACTGTTTTTT
CDR3: CASSLGSGTQNEKLFF

size: once
D: TRBD1
J: TRBJ2-2
V: TRBV12-5
DNA: TGTGCTAGTGGTTTACAGGGGACGTCCGGGGAGCTGTTTTTT
CDR3: CASGLQGTSGELFF

size: -
D: TRBD1
J: TRBJ2-5
V: TRBV28
DNA: TGTGCCAGCAGTTTTCTGGACAGGGCAGAGACCCAGTACTTC
CDR3: CASSFLDRAETQYF

size: -
D: -
J: TRBJ2-1
V: TRBV11-3
DNA: TGTGCCAGCAGCGACATGGGCCATGAGCAGTTCTTC
CDR3: CASSDMGHEQFF

size: -
D: TRBD2
J: TRBJ2-1
V: TRBV9
DNA: TGTGCCAGCAGCGTATCGGGTCTAGCGGGGGGAAATGAGCAGTTCTTC
CDR3: CASSVSGLAGGNEQFF

size: -
D: -
J: TRBJ1-1
V: TRBV7-9
DNA: TGTGCCAGCAGCTTAGGCAGATTGAACACTGAAGCTTTCTTT
CDR3: CASSLGRLNTEAFF

size: -
D: TRBD2
J: TRBJ2-1
V: TRBV7-9
DNA: TGTGCCAGCAACGCGCCGGGACTAGCATATGAGCAGTTCTTC
CDR3: CASNAPGLAYEQFF

size: -
D: -
J: TRBJ2-7
V: TRBV3-1/TRBV3-2
DNA: TGTGCCAGCAGCCAAGAGGCGGGACAGCCCTACGAGCAGTACTTC
CDR3: CASSQEAGQPYEQYF

size: -
D: TRBD1
J: TRBJ2-6
V: TRBV29-1
DNA: TGCAGCGTTGAAACTGGGGACAGCTCCTCTGGGGCCAACGTCCTGACTTTC
CDR3: CSVETGDSSSGANVLTF

size: -
D: TRBD1
J: TRBJ2-7
V: TRBV30
DNA: TGTGCCTGGGTCGGGACAGGGACGCCCTACGAGCAGTACTTC
CDR3: CAWVGTGTPYEQYF

size: -
D: -
J: TRBJ2-1
V: TRBV7-2
DNA: TGTGCCAGCAGCCTGACTAGAGACAATGAGCAGTTCTTC
CDR3: CASSLTRDNEQFF

size: -
D: -
J: TRBJ2-4
V: TRBV6-5
DNA: TGTGCCAGCAGGGCCGCCGGGGAGGCCAAAAACATTCAGTACTTC
CDR3: CASRAAGEAKNIQYF

size: -
D: TRBD2
J: TRBJ2-7
V: TRBV28
DNA: TGTGCCAGCAGTTTCCGGGGGGTCTACGAGCAGTACTTC
CDR3: CASSFRGVYEQYF

size: few
D: -
J: TRBJ2-7
V: TRBV2
DNA: TGTGCCAGCTCCCTTACGGGTGGGGAGCAGTACTTC
CDR3: CASSLTGGEQYF

size: -
D: TRBD1
J: TRBJ2-7
V: TRBV9
DNA: TGTGCCAGCAGCACCGGGACAGCCTACTACGAGCAGTACTTC
CDR3: CASSTGTAYYEQYF

size: once
D: -
J: TRBJ2-1
V: TRBV7-3
DNA: TGTGCCAGCAGCCCCTCGGGACACTCCTACAATGAGCAGTTCTTC
CDR3: CASSPSGHSYNEQFF

size: -
D: -
J: TRBJ1-5
V: TRBV30
DNA: TGTGCCTGGAGCATCGGACTGGGGGCTCAGCCCCAGCATTTT
CDR3: CAWSIGLGAQPQHF

size: -
D: TRBD1
J: TRBJ2-5
V: TRBV5-6
DNA: TGTGCCAGCAGCAGAAGGACAGGGGCGCAAGAGACCCAGTACTTC
CDR3: CASSRRTGAQETQYF

size: -
D: -
J: TRBJ2-7
V: TRBV7-3
DNA: TGTGCCAGCAGCTTAATCCGACGGGACCAGGGCGAGCAGTACTTC
CDR3: CASSLIRRDQGEQYF

size: -
D: TRBD2
J: TRBJ2-1
V: TRBV3-1/TRBV3-2
DNA: TGTGCCAGCAGCACCGGACTAGCGGTTGTCAATGAGCAGTTCTTC
CDR3: CASSTGLAVVNEQFF

size: -
D: -
J: TRBJ1-5
V: TRBV6-2/TRBV6-3
DNA: TGTGCCAGCAGTTCTGTGAATAGCAATCAGCCCCAGCATTTT
CDR3: CASSSVNSNQPQHF

size: -
D: TRBD2
J: TRBJ2-3
V: TRBV2
DNA: TGTGCCAGCAATTCCTTACTAGCGGGAGGTTCAGATACGCAGTATTTT
CDR3: CASNSLLAGGSDTQYF

size: -
D: TRBD2
J: TRBJ2-3
V: TRBV28
DNA: TGTGCCAGCAGTTTATTGTTGGCTAGCGGGGATCGCACAGATACGCAGTATTTT
CDR3: CASSLLLASGDRTDTQYF

size: -
D: -
J: TRBJ2-7
V: TRBV6-2/TRBV6-3
DNA: TGTGCCAGCAGCCCCGCAGGGACCCCTAACGAGCAGTACTTC
CDR3: CASSPAGTPNEQYF

size: -
D: TRBD2
J: TRBJ2-1
V: TRBV7-2
DNA: TGTGCCAGCAGCGTATCTAGCGGGAGAAATGAGCAGTTCTTC
CDR3: CASSVSSGRNEQFF

size: -
D: -
J: TRBJ2-7
V: TRBV3-1/TRBV3-2
DNA: TGTGCCAGCAGCCGAAGAGAGAAGCAGTACTTC
CDR3: CASSRREKQYF

size: -
D: TRBD1
J: TRBJ1-2
V: TRBV27
DNA: TGTGCCAGCAGTTTAGGAACCAGGGGGCAGGGGGGCTACACCTTC
CDR3: CASSLGTRGQGGYTF

size: -
D: TRBD1
J: TRBJ2-7
V: TRBV18
DNA: TGTGCCAGCTCAGGACAGGCCAACTCCTACGAGCAGTACTTC
CDR3: CASSGQANSYEQYF

size: -
D: -
J: TRBJ1-5
V: TRBV6-2/TRBV6-3
DNA: TGTGCCAGCAGTTATGTGCCTAGCAATCAGCCCCAGCATTTT
CDR3: CASSYVPSNQPQHF

size: -
D: -
J: TRBJ2-2
V: TRBV19
DNA: TGTGCCAGTAGTATCGCCCGGGACATAGGCACCGGGGAGCTGTTTTTT
CDR3: CASSIARDIGTGELFF

size: -
D: -
J: TRBJ2-5
V: TRBV5-4
DNA: TGTGCCAGCAGCTTGGCCCGGGGCAGGGGGGTCCAAGAGACCCAGTACTTC
CDR3: CASSLARGRGVQETQYF

size: -
D: TRBD2
J: TRBJ2-3
V: TRBV7-2
DNA: TGTGCCAGCAGCTTCTCTAGCGGGGGGCTAAGCCTGGATACGCAGTATTTT
CDR3: CASSFSSGGLSLDTQYF

size: -
D: -
J: TRBJ1-5
V: TRBV5-1
DNA: TGCGCCAGCAGCTTGGACAGGAACCAGCCCCAGCATTTT
CDR3: CASSLDRNQPQHF

size: -
D: -
J: TRBJ1-1
V: TRBV30
DNA: TGTGCCTGGAGTCAACAGGGCTCTGAAGCTTTCTTT
CDR3: CAWSQQGSEAFF

size: -
D: TRBD1
J: TRBJ1-6
V: TRBV14
DNA: TGTGCCAGCAGCCACTGGGACAGAAAAAATTATAATTCACCCCTCCACTTT
CDR3: CASSHWDRKNYNSPLHF

size: -
D: -
J: TRBJ2-5
V: TRBV27
DNA: TGTGCCAGCAGTTTTCGCGTCGGGGAGACCCAGTACTTC
CDR3: CASSFRVGETQYF

size: -
D: -
J: TRBJ2-3
V: TRBV7-3
DNA: TGTGCCAGCAGCTTCAGACCTAGCACAGATACGCAGTATTTT
CDR3: CASSFRPSTDTQYF

size: once
D: -
J: TRBJ1-1
V: TRBV18
DNA: TGTGCCAGCTCAATGGTGGGTGGTACTGAAGCTTTCTTT
CDR3: CASSMVGGTEAFF

size: -
D: TRBD1
J: TRBJ2-1
V: TRBV5-1
DNA: TGCGCCAGCAGCCCGCTGACAGGGGCGAATGAGCAGTTCTTC
CDR3: CASSPLTGANEQFF

size: -
D: -
J: TRBJ2-2
V: TRBV5-5
DNA: TGTGCCAGCAACCTCTCCGGGAGAAACACCGGGGAGCTGTTTTTT
CDR3: CASNLSGRNTGELFF

size: -
D: TRBD1
J: TRBJ1-1
V: TRBV11-3
DNA: TGTGCCAGCAAGCAGGGGGCGGGGGAAGCTTTCTTT
CDR3: CASKQGAGEAFF